The subject of this entry is one TCR beta chain. TCRdb redid the calling of the RT-PCR reads with MiXCR, one entry per CDR3 protein. The repertoire has about 540,000 distinct CDR3 sequences, roughly 25% of them found once; the top ten carry 2.5% to 3.5%. This specimen belongs to a study of response to subunit inactivated influenza vaccine. The V gene lost 5 bases and the J gene lost 4 bases, with 10 bases spanning the gap. The CDR3 sequence is 12 residues long. Per the germline V gene, CDR1 is DFQATT and CDR2 is SNEGSKA (reference sequence). These data also featured in a second study, about T cells expressing NK-cell markers. As that study records: Production of TCR beta cDNA relied on 5'RACE template switching with UMIs. In sorted CD3+CD56+NKG2C+, CD3+CD56+NKG2C- and CD3+CD56-NKG2C+ T cells, TCR beta repertoires were obtained. Uncertainty persisted over the HCMV specificity of expanded NKG2C+ T cell clones.

This specimen consisted of CD4+ T cells sorted from PBMCs, obtained 11 to 12 days after vaccination. The receptor comes from a man aged 50-59 years who received an inactivated influenza vaccine. V and J are TRBV20-1 and TRBJ2-3; D gene unclear. Here the CDR3 reads CSAGFTSDTQYF. As DNA, the CDR3 is TGCAGTGCTGGCTTTACTTCAGATACGCAGTATTTT.